The rows below give T cell receptor beta chains drawn from one sample of a study of early T cells in non-severe SARS-CoV-2 infection. TCRdb ran MiXCR on the 5' RACE reads and lists one entry per CDR3 protein. The repertoire consists of some 61,000 distinct CDR3 sequences, with roughly 13% occurring once and the leading ten covering roughly 8.7%. The sample consisted of whole blood. Receptors originate from an adult who was a healthcare worker with PCR-confirmed SARS-CoV-2 infection or an uninfected control (not recorded which). The CDR3 runs from the conserved cysteine through the conserved F or W. The D gene is left open where the match is weak. Clone size is stated in some rows and not others, as once, few, many or a class when expanded.

D gene,V gene,clone size,J gene,CDR3 DNA,CDR3 protein
TRBD2,TRBV7-8,-,TRBJ2-3,TGTGCCAGCAGCCCCTTAGCGGGAGGTGGAGATACGCAGTATTTT,CASSPLAGGGDTQYF
-,TRBV20-1,-,TRBJ2-7,TGCAGTGATGAAAGGACAGTGTACGAGCAGTACTTC,CSDERTVYEQYF
TRBD2,TRBV27,many,TRBJ2-7,TGTGCCAGCAGGGCAGGGACTAGCGGGTTATACGAGCAGTACTTC,CASRAGTSGLYEQYF
TRBD2,TRBV27,few,TRBJ2-3,TGTGCCAGCAGTTTCCGCCCTGGACTAGCGGGAGGGGACACAGATACGCAGTATTTT,CASSFRPGLAGGDTDTQYF
TRBD1,TRBV6-5,many,TRBJ2-7,TGTGCCAGCAGACCCCCACAGGGGAGAACGGGCGAGCAGTACTTC,CASRPPQGRTGEQYF
-,TRBV28,-,TRBJ2-7,TGTGCCAGCAGTTTACGACAGCTCCTACTCGTATCCTACGAGCAGTACTTC,CASSLRQLLLVSYEQYF
-,TRBV29-1,few,TRBJ2-1,TGCAGCGTCTTAAGGGCAGCTACTGAGCAGTTCTTC,CSVLRAATEQFF
-,TRBV27,-,TRBJ2-2,TGTGCCAGCAGTTTAAGAGGGCCACACACCGGGGAGCTGTTTTTT,CASSLRGPHTGELFF
TRBD2,TRBV16,many,TRBJ2-5,TGTGCCAGCAGCCAATCGGCGGCTAGCGGGAGCAAAGAGACCCAGTACTTC,CASSQSAASGSKETQYF
TRBD2,TRBV5-1,-,TRBJ2-1,TGCGCCAGCAGCTTGGCCAACGGGAGGACGGATGAGCAGTTCTTC,CASSLANGRTDEQFF
-,TRBV7-9,many,TRBJ1-1,TGTGCCAGCACCCCCAGAGGGGACACTGAAGCTTTCTTT,CASTPRGDTEAFF
-,TRBV27,-,TRBJ2-1,TGTGCCAGCAACTACAATGAGCAGTTCTTC,CASNYNEQFF
TRBD2,TRBV20-1,-,TRBJ2-3,TGCAGTGCCCTACCCGGTAGCGGGAGCGGGAGCACAGATACGCAGTATTTT,CSALPGSGSGSTDTQYF
TRBD2,TRBV20-1,-,TRBJ2-5,TGCAGTGCTAGTACTAGCGGGAGGGCCTGGGAGACCCAGTACTTC,CSASTSGRAWETQYF
-,TRBV20-1,-,TRBJ1-6,TGCAGTGCTAACCCGGCTCCCGGGGGTAATTCACCCCTCCACTTT,CSANPAPGGNSPLHF
-,TRBV5-4,-,TRBJ2-3,TGTGCCAGCAGCTTGGGGGGCAGGGGAGAGGATACGCAGTATTTT,CASSLGGRGEDTQYF
-,TRBV5-1,few,TRBJ2-3,TGCGCCAGCAGCTCGACCCTCACAGATACGCAGTATTTT,CASSSTLTDTQYF
TRBD2,TRBV7-3,few,TRBJ2-1,TGTGCCAGCAGCTTAGAGGGGACTAGCGGGAGGGTTGAGCAGTTCTTC,CASSLEGTSGRVEQFF
TRBD1,TRBV5-6,many,TRBJ1-1,TGTGCCAGCAGCGAGGGACAGGGGGCGACCACTGAAGCTTTCTTT,CASSEGQGATTEAFF
-,TRBV7-8,few,TRBJ2-2,TGTGCCAGCAGCTTACGTGACTGGAATATGAACACCGGGGAGCTGTTTTTT,CASSLRDWNMNTGELFF
-,TRBV5-4,-,TRBJ1-6,TGTGCCAGCAGCTTGCTCGATGGACCTAATTCACCCCTCCACTTT,CASSLLDGPNSPLHF
-,TRBV28,few,TRBJ2-7,TGTGCCAGCAGTCCACTGGACAGTTCCGAGTACGAGCAGTACTTC,CASSPLDSSEYEQYF
TRBD2,TRBV20-1,few,TRBJ2-1,TGCAGTGCCACACTAGCGGGAGGGCCTACGTCCTACAATGAGCAGTTCTTC,CSATLAGGPTSYNEQFF
TRBD1,TRBV27,-,TRBJ1-5,TGTGCCAGCCGTACCGGGACAGGGCATCAGCCCCAGCATTTT,CASRTGTGHQPQHF
TRBD1,TRBV7-6,few,TRBJ2-7,TGTGCCAGCAGCCCCGGACAGGGCCCGAGCTCCGAGCAGTACTTC,CASSPGQGPSSEQYF
-,TRBV24-1,-,TRBJ2-6,TGTGCCACCACCCCCATGTCACCGAGGCTTGGGGCCAACGTCCTGACTTTC,CATTPMSPRLGANVLTF
TRBD2,TRBV28,-,TRBJ2-7,TGTGCCAGCAGTCCGTTAGCGGGAGGGCCCTTCGAGGAGCAGTACTTC,CASSPLAGGPFEEQYF
TRBD2,TRBV10-3,few,TRBJ2-3,TGTGCCATCATGAAAGGACTAGCGGGCACAGATACGCAGTATTTT,CAIMKGLAGTDTQYF
TRBD2,TRBV7-2,many,TRBJ2-5,TGTGCCAGCAGCGCGAACGGGAGGGAGACCCAGTACTTC,CASSANGRETQYF
-,TRBV2,-,TRBJ2-7,TGTGCCAGCAGTGCTGACTTACTACCCTACGAGCAGTACTTC,CASSADLLPYEQYF
-,TRBV11-1,-,TRBJ2-7,TGTGCCAGCAGCTTAACCCCGGACACTACCTACGAGCAGTACTTC,CASSLTPDTTYEQYF
TRBD2,TRBV28,-,TRBJ2-5,TGTGCCAGCAGTTTAAGCGGGACTAGCGTGGCAGAGACCCAGTACTTC,CASSLSGTSVAETQYF
-,TRBV5-1,few,TRBJ2-1,TGCGCCAGCAGCTTGGGGGCAACTGAGCAGTTCTTC,CASSLGATEQFF
TRBD1,TRBV6-1,few,TRBJ1-2,TGTGCCAGCAGTGTGCGGGGACAGAACTATGGCTACACCTTC,CASSVRGQNYGYTF
-,TRBV6-5,few,TRBJ2-2,TGTGCCAGCAGTACCAAAACGAACACCGGGGAGCTGTTTTTT,CASSTKTNTGELFF
-,TRBV2,many,TRBJ2-7,TGTGCCAGCAGTCCAAGGACGGGAGTCTACGAGCAGTACTTC,CASSPRTGVYEQYF
-,TRBV10-2,many,TRBJ1-5,TGCGCCAGCAGTGCGAGGGGCGGTCAGCCCCAGCATTTT,CASSARGGQPQHF